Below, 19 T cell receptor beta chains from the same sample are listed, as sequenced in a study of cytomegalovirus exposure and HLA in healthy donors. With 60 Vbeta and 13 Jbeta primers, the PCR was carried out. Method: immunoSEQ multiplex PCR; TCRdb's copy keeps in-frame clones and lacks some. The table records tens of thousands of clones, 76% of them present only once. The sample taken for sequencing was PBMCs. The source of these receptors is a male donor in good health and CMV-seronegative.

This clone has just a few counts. The CDR3 loop reads CASTHYGTGNTEAFF. Written as DNA, the CDR3 is TGTGCCAGCACCCATTACGGGACAGGGAACACTGAAGCTTTCTTT. The chain combines TRBV5-6 with TRBJ1-1; 8 bases fit TRBD1. The CDR3 consists of 15 residues. Germline values: CDR1 SGHDT, CDR2 YYEEEE. After removal of 6 bases from V and 1 base from J, the junction contained 8 bases not matched to a gene.

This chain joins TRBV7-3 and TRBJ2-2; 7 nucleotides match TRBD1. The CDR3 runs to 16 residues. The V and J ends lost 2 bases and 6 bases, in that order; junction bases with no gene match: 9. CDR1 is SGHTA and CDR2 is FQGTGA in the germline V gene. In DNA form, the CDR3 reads TGTGCCAGCAGCTTACTAGGCGACAGGGCCTCCGGGGAGCTGTTTTTT. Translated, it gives CASSLLGDRASGELFF.

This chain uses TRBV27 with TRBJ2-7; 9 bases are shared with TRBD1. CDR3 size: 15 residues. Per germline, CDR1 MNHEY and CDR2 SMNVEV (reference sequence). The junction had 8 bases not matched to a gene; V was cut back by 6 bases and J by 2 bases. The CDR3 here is CASRQPGTGTYEQYF. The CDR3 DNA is TGTGCCAGCAGACAACCCGGGACAGGGACCTACGAGCAGTACTTC.

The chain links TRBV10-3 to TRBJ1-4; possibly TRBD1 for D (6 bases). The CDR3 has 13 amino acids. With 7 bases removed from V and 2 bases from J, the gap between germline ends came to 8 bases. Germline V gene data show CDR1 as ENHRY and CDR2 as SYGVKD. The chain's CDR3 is CAIKQGTNEKLFF. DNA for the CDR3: TGTGCCATCAAACAGGGCACTAATGAAAAACTGTTTTTT.

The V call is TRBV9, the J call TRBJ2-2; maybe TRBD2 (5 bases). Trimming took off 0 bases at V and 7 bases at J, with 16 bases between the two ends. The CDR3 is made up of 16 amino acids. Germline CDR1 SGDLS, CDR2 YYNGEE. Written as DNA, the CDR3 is TGTGCCAGCAGCGTAGTCGGTGCGGGTCGTGTCGGGGAGCTGTTTTTT. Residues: CASSVVGAGRVGELFF.

The CDR3 sequence: CASSERGMEQYF. In DNA form, the CDR3 reads TGTGCCAGCAGTGAAAGGGGAATGGAGCAGTACTTC. This chain links TRBV6-1 with TRBJ2-7, with D possibly matching TRBD1 (5 bases). V lost 2 bases, J lost 7 bases, and 9 bases lay in between. In germline, CDR1 is MNHNS, CDR2 SASEGT. The CDR3 loop spans 12 amino acids.

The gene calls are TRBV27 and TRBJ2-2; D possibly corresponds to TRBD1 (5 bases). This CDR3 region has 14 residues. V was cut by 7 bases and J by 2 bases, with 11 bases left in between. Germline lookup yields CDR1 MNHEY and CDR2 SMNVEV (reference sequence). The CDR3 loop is CASNQGFNTGELFF. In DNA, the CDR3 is TGTGCCAGCAATCAGGGTTTTAACACCGGGGAGCTGTTTTTT.

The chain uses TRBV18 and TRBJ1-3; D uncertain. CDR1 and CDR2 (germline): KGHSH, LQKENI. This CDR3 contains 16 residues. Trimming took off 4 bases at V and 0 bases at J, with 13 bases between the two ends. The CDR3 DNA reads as TGTGCCAGCTCACTCGGTCCCCCCGGCTCTGGAAACACCATATATTTT. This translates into CASSLGPPGSGNTIYF.

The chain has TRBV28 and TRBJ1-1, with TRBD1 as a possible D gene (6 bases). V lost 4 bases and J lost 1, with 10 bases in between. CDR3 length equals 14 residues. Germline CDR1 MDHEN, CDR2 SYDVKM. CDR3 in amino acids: CASSSPGQNTEAFF. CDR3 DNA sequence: TGTGCCAGCAGTTCACCGGGACAGAACACTGAAGCTTTCTTT.

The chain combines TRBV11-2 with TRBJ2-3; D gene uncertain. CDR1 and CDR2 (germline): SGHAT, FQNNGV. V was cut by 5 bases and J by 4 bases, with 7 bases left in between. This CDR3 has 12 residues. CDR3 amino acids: CASSKHADTQYF. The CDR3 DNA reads TGTGCCAGCAGCAAGCACGCAGATACGCAGTATTTT. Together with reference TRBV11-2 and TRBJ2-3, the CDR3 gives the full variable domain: EAGVAQSPRYKIIEKRQSVAFWCNPISGHATLYWYQQILGQGPKLLIQFQNNGVVDDSQLPKDRFSAERLKGVDSTLKIQPAKLEDSAVYLCASSKHADTQYFGPGTRLTVL.

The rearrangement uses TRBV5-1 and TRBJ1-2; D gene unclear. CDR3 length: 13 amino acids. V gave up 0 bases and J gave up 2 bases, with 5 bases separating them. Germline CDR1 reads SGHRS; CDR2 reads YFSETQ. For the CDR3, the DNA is TGCGCCAGCAGCTTGGAACAGAACTATGGCTACACCTTC. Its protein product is CASSLEQNYGYTF.

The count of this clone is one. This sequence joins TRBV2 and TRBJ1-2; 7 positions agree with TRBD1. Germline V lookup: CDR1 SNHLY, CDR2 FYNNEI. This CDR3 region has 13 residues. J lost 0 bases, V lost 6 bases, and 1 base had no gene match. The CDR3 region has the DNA TGTGCCAGCAGGGGACAGACTAACTATGGCTACACCTTC. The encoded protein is CASRGQTNYGYTF.

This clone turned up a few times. This chain's CDR3 is CASSLSGTSGVVQFF. Here the CDR3 DNA reads TGTGCCAGCAGCTTATCCGGGACTAGCGGAGTCGTGCAGTTCTTC. This chain joins TRBV7-2 and TRBJ2-1; 11 nucleotides line up with TRBD2. Germline values: CDR1 SGHTA, CDR2 FQGNSA. Losses at the gene ends were 2 bases for V and 12 bases for J; bases not matched to a gene: 9. CDR3 size: 15 residues. Complete variable domain (other parts from reference TRBV7-2 and TRBJ2-1): GAGVSQSPSNKVTEKGKDVELRCDPISGHTALYWYRQSLGQGLEFLIYFQGNSAPDKSGLPSDRFSAERTGGSVSTLTIQRTQQEDSAVYLCASSLSGTSGVVQFFGPGTRLTVL.

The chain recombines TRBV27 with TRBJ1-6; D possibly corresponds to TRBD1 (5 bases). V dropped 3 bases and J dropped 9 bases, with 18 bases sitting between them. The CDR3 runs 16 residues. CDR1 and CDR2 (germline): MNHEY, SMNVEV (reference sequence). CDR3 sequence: CASSFRAGRTSSPLHF. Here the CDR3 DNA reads TGTGCCAGCAGTTTTCGGGCGGGACGGACGAGTTCACCCCTCCACTTT.

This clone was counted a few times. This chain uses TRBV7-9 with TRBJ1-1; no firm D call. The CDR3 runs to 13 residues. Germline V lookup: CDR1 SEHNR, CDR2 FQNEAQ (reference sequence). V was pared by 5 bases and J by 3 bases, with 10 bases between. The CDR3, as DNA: TGTGCCAGCAGCAGCGATCTGCACACTGAAGCTTTCTTT. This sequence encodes CASSSDLHTEAFF.

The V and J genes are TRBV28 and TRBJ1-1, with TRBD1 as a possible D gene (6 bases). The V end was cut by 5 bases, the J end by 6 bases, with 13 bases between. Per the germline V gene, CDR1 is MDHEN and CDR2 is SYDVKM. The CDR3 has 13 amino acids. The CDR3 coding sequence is TGTGCCAGCAGTACCGGACAGATCTCTGAAGCTTTCTTT. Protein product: CASSTGQISEAFF.

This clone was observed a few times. CDR3 nucleotide sequence: TGTGCCAGCAGTCCCAGCATTATGACTAGCGAGGACTATACGCAGTATTTT. This translates into CASSPSIMTSEDYTQYF. This rearrangement joins TRBV27 to TRBJ2-3, with TRBD2 identical over 8 bases. Losses at the gene ends were 5 bases for V and 7 bases for J; bases not matched to a gene: 17. The germline V gene has CDR1 MNHEY and CDR2 SMNVEV (reference sequence). This CDR3 is built from 17 residues.

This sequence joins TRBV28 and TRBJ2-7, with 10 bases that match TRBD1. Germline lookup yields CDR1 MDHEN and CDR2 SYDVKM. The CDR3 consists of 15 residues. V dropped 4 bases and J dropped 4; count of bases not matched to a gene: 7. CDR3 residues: CASSSTGTGVYEQYF. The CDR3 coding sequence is TGTGCCAGCAGTTCTACCGGGACAGGGGTGTACGAGCAGTACTTC.

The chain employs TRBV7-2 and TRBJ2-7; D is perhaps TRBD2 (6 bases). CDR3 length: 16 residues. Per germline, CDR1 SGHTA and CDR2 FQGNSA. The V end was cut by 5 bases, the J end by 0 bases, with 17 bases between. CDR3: CASSPPGSGASYEQYF. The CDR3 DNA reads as TGTGCCAGCAGCCCCCCCGGGAGCGGTGCCTCCTACGAGCAGTACTTC.